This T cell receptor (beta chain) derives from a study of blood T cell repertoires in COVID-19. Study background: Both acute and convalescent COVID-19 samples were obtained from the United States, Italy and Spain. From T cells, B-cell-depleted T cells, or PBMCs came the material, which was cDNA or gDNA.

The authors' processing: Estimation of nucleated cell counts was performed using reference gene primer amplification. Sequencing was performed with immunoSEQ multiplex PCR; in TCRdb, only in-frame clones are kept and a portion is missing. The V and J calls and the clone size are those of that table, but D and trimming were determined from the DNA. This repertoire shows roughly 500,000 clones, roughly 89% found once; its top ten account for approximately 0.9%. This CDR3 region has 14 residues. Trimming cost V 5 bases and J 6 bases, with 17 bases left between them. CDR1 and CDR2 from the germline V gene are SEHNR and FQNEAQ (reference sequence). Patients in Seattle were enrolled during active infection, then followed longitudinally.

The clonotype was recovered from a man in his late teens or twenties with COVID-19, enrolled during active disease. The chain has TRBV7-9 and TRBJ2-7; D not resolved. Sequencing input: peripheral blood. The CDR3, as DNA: TGTGCCAGCAGCCCGGAGTCCGCTAGGCGCGAGCAGTACTTC. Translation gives CASSPESARREQYF.